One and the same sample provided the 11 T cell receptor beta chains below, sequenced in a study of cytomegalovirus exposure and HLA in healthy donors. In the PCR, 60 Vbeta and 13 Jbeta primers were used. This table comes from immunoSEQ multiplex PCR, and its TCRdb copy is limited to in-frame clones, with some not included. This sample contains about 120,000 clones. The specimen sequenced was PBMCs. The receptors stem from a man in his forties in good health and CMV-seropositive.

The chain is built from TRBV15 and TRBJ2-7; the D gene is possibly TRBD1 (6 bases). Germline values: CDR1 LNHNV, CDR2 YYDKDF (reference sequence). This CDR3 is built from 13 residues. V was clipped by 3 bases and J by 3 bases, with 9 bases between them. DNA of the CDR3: TGTGCCACCAGCAGGGACAGATACTACGAGCAGTACTTC. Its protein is CATSRDRYYEQYF.

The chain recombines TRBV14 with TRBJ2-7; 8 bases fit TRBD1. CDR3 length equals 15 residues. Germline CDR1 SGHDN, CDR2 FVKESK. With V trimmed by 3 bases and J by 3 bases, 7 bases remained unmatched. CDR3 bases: TGTGCCAGCAGCCAGACAGGGGAAGGAATCTACGAGCAGTACTTC. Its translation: CASSQTGEGIYEQYF.

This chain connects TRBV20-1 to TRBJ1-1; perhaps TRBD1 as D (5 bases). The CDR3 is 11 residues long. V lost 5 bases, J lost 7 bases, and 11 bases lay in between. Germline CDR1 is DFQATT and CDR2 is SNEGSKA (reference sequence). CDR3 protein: CSARRQNEAFF. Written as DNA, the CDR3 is TGCAGTGCTCGAAGACAGAATGAAGCTTTCTTT.

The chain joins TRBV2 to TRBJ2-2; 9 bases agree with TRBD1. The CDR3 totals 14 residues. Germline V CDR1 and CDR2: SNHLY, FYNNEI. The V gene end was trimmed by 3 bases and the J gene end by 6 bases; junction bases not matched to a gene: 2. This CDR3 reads CASSEWDRAGELFF. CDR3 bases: TGTGCCAGCAGTGAGTGGGACAGGGCCGGGGAGCTGTTTTTT.

DNA for the CDR3: TGTGCCAGCAGTACAGGGGGGATGAGCAATCAGCCCCAGCATTTT. This codes for CASSTGGMSNQPQHF. This rearrangement joins TRBV6-1 to TRBJ1-5; 8 nucleotides line up with TRBD1. The germline CDR1 and CDR2 sequences are MNHNS and SASEGT. The CDR3 is 15 amino acids. Trimming took 5 bases from V and 1 from J; bases not matched to a gene: 4.

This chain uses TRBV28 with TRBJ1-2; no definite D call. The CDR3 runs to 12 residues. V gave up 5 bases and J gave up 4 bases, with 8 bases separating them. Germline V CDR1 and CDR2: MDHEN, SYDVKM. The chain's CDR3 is CASSQLVYGYTF. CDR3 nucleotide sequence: TGTGCCAGCAGTCAATTAGTCTATGGCTACACCTTC.

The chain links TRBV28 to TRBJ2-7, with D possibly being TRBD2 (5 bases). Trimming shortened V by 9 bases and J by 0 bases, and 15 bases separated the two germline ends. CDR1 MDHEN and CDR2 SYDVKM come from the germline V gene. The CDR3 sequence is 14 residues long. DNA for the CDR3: TGTGCCAGTAGACTATCTGAGAGCTCCTACGAGCAGTACTTC. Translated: CASRLSESSYEQYF.

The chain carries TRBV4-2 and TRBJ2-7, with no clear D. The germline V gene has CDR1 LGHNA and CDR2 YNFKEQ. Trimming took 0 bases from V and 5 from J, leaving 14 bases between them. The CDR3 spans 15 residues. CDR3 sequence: CASSQEDGRGNEQYF. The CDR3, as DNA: TGTGCCAGCAGCCAAGAAGATGGCAGAGGAAACGAGCAGTACTTC.

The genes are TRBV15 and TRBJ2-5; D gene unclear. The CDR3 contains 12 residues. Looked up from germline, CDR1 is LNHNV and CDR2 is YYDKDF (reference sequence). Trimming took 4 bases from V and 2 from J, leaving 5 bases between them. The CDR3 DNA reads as TGTGCCACCAGCAAGGAGCAAGAGACCCAGTACTTC. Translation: CATSKEQETQYF.

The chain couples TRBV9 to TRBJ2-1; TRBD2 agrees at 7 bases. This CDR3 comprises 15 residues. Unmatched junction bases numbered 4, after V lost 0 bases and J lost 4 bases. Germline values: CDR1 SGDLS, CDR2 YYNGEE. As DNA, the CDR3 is TGTGCCAGCAGCGTAGCGGGGGGTGTTTACAATGAGCAGTTCTTC. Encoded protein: CASSVAGGVYNEQFF.

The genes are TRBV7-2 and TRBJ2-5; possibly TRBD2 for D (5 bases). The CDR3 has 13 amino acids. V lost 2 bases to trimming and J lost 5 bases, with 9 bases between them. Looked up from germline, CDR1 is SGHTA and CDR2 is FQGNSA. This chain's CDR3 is CASSLFPGETQYF. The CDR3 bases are TGTGCCAGCAGCTTATTTCCGGGGGAGACCCAGTACTTC. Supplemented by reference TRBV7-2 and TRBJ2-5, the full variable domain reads GAGVSQSPSNKVTEKGKDVELRCDPISGHTALYWYRQSLGQGLEFLIYFQGNSAPDKSGLPSDRFSAERTGGSVSTLTIQRTQQEDSAVYLCASSLFPGETQYFGPGTRLLVL.